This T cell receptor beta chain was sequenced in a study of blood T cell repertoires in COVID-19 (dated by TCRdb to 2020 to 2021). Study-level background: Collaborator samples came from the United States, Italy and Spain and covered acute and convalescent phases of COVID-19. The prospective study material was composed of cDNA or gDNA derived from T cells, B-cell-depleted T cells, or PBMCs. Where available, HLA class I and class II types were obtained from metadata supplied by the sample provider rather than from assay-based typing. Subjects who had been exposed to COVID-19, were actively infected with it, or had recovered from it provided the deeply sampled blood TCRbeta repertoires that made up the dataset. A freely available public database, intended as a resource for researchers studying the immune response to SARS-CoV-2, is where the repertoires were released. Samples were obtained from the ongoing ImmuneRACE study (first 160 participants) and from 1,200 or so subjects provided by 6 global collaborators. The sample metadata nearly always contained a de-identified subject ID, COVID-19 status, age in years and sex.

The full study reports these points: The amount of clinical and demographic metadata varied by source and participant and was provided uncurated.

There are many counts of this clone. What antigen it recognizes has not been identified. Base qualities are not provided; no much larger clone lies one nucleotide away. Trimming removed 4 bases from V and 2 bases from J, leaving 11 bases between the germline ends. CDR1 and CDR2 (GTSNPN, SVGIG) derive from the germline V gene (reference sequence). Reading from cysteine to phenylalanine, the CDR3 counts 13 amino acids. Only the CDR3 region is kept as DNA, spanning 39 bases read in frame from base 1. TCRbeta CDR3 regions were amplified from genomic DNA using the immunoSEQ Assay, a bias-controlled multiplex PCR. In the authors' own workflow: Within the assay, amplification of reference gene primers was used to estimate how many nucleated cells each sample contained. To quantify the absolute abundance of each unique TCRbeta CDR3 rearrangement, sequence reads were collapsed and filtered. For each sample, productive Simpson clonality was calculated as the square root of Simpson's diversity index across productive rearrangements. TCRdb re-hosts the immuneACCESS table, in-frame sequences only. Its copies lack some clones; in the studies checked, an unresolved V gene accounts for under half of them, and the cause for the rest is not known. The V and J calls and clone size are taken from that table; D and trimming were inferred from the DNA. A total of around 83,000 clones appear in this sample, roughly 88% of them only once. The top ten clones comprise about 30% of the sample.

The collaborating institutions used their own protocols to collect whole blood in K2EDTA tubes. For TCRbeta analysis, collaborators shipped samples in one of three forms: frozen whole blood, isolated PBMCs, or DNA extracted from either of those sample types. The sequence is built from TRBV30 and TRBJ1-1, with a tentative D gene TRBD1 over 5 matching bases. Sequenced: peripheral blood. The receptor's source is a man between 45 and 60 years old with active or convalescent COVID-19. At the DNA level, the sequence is TGTGCCTGGACTACAGGATTTAACACTGAAGCTTTCTTT. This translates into CAWTTGFNTEAFF.